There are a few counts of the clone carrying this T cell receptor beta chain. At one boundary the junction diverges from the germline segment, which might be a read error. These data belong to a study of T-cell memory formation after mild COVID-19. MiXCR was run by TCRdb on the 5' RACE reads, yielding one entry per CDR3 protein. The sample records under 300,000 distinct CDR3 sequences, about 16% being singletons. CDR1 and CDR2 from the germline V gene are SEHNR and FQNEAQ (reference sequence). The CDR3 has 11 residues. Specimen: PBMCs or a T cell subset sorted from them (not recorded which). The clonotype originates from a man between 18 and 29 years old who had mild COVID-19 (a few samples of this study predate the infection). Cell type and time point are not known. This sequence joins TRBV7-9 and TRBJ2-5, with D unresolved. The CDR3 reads CASSPGEAQYF. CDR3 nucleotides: TGTGCCAGCAGCCCAGGAGAGGCCCAGTACTTC. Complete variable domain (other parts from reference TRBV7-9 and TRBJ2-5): DTGVSQNPRHKITKRGQNVTFRCDPISEHNRLYWYRQTLGQGPEFLTYFQNEAQLEKSRLLSDRFSAERPKGSFSTLEIQRTEQGDSAMYLCASSPGEAQYFGPGTRLLVL.